The present entry profiles one T cell receptor (beta chain) with its context. Germline V gene sequence: CDR1 MNHEY, CDR2 SVGAGI. The length of the CDR3 is 14 residues. J was trimmed by 5 bases and V by 4 bases; bases with no gene match: 3. Sequenced by immunoSEQ multiplex PCR; TCRdb stores in-frame clones only, minus some. Here the sample spans around 140,000 clones, approximately 91% being singletons. These data are taken from a study of blood T cell repertoires in COVID-19. At the level of the study: Specimens from acute and convalescent COVID-19 originated in the United States, Italy and Spain. PBMCs, B-cell-depleted T cells, or T cells were the source of the cDNA or gDNA that made up the material.

Sequencing used peripheral blood. The chain links TRBV6-5 to TRBJ1-2; 11 bases match TRBD1. The receptor comes from a man between 70 and 80 years old with acute or convalescent COVID-19. This chain's CDR3 is CASSWTGGRYGYTF. CDR3 DNA: TGTGCCAGCAGTTGGACAGGGGGCAGGTATGGCTACACCTTC.